This T cell receptor beta chain appears in the sequencing data of a study of cytomegalovirus exposure and HLA in healthy donors. 13 Jbeta primers and 60 Vbeta primers were used for the PCR. Using immunoSEQ multiplex PCR, the repertoire was profiled, and TCRdb retains in-frame clones only, with some absent. The sample lists more than 150,000 clones; approximately 84% were seen once. Per the germline V gene, CDR1 is SGHTA and CDR2 is FQGNSA. V was cut by 1 base and J by 4 bases, with 10 bases left in between. The length of the CDR3 is 15 residues. The chain carries TRBV7-2 and TRBJ2-2, with TRBD2 as a possible D gene (6 bases). Sample: PBMCs. The clonotype comes from a woman under 40 in good health and CMV-seropositive. The CDR3 nucleotides are TGTGCCAGCAGCTTAGTCCGGGGGAGCACCGGGGAGCTGTTTTTT. It is translated as CASSLVRGSTGELFF.